The clone carrying this T cell receptor (beta chain) came up once. The CDR3 runs to 12 residues. CDR1 and CDR2 from the germline V gene are SGHAT and FQNNGV. The ends were cut back, 1 base at V and 6 bases at J, with 6 bases in the middle. The data are from a study of cytomegalovirus exposure and HLA in healthy donors. Primers included in the PCR were 60 Vbeta and 13 Jbeta primers. Measured with immunoSEQ multiplex PCR; TCRdb has only the in-frame clones, and not every one. Among 75,000 to 100,000 clones, about 80% were seen once, and the ten largest hold approximately 7.5%. The chain employs TRBV11-2 and TRBJ1-1, with no clear D. The clonotype originates from a man in his thirties or forties in good health and CMV-seronegative. What was sequenced was PBMCs. DNA for the CDR3: TGTGCCAGCAGCTTAGGGCGGCCTGAAGCTTTCTTT. Amino acid sequence: CASSLGRPEAFF.